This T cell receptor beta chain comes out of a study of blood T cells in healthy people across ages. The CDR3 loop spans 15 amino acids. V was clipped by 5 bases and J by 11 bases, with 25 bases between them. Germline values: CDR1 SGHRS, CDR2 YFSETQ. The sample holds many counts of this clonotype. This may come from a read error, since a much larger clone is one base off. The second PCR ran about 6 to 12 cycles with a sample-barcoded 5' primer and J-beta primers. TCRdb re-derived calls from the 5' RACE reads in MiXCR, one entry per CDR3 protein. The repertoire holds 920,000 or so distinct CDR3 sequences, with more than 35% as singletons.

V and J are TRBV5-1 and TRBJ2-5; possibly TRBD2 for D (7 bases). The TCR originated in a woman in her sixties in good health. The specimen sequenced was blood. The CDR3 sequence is CASRSLGGADNEQYF. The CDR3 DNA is TGCGCCAGCAGGTCGCTGGGGGGGGCGGACAATGAGCAGTACTTC.